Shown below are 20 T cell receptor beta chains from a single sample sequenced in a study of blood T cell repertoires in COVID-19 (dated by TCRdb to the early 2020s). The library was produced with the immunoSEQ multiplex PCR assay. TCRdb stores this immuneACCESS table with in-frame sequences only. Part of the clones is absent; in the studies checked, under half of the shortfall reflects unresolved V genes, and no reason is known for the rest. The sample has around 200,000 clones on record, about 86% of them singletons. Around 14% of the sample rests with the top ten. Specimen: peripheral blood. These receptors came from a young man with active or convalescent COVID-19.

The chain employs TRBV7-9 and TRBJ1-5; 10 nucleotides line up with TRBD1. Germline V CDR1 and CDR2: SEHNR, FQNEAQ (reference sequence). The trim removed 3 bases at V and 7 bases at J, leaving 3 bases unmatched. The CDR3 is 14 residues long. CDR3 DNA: TGTGCCAGCAGCTTCGGGACAGGGGACCAGCCCCAGCATTTT. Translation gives CASSFGTGDQPQHF. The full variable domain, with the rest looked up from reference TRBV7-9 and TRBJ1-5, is DTGVSQNPRHKITKRGQNVTFRCDPISEHNRLYWYRQTLGQGPEFLTYFQNEAQLEKSRLLSDRFSAERPKGSFSTLEIQRTEQGDSAMYLCASSFGTGDQPQHFGDGTRLSIL.

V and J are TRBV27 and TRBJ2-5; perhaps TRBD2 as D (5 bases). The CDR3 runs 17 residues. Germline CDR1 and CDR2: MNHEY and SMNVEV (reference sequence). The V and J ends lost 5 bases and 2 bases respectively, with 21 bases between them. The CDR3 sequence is CASSLTIGGPGQETQYF. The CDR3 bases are TGTGCCAGCAGTCTGACGATTGGAGGACCCGGACAAGAGACCCAGTACTTC.

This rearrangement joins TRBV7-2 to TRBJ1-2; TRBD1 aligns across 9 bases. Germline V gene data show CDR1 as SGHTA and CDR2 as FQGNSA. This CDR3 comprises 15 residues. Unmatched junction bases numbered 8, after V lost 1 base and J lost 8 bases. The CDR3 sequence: CASSLGDRVGEGYTF. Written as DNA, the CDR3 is TGTGCCAGCAGCTTAGGGGACAGGGTAGGGGAAGGCTACACCTTC.

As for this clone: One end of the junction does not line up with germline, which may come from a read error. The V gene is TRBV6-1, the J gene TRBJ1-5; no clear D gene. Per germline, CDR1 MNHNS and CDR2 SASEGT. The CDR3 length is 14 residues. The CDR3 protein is CASREGSPGQPQHF. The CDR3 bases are TGTGCCAGCAGAGAAGGATCCCCCGGTCAGCCCCAGCATTTT.

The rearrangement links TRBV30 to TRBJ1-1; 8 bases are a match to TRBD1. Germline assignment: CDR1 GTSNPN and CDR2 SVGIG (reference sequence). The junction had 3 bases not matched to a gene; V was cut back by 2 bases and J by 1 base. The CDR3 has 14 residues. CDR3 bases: TGTGCCTGGAGTCCAGACAGGGGGAACACTGAAGCTTTCTTT. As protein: CAWSPDRGNTEAFF.

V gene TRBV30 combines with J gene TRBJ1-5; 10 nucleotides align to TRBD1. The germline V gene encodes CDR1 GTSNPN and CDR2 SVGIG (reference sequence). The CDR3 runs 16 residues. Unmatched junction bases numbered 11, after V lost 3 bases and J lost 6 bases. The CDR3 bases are TGTGCCTGGAGCCTATCGGGACAGGGGAAGGGTCAGCCCCAGCATTTT. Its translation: CAWSLSGQGKGQPQHF.

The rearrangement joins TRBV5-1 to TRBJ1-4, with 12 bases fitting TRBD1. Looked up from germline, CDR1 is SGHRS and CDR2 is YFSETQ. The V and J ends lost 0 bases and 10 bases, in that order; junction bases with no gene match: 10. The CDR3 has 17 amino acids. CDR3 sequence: CASSLEGQGAPGGKLFF. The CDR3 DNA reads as TGCGCCAGCAGCTTGGAGGGACAGGGGGCCCCCGGGGGAAAACTGTTTTTT.

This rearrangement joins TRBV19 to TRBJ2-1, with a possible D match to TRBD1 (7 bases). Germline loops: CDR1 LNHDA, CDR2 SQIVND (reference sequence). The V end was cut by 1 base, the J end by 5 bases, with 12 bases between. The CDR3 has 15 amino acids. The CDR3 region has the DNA TGTGCCAGTAGTATAGGCGGGACAGAGAACAATGAGCAGTTCTTC. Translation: CASSIGGTENNEQFF.

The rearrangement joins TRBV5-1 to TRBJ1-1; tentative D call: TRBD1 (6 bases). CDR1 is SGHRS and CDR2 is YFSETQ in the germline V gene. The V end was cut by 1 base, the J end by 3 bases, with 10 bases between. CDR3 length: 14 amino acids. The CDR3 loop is CASSLTGRDTEAFF. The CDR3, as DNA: TGCGCCAGCAGCTTGACAGGGAGGGACACTGAAGCTTTCTTT.

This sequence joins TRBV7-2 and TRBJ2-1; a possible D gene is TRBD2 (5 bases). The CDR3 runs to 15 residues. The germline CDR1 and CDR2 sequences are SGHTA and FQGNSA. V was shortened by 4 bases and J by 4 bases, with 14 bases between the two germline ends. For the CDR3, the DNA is TGTGCCAGCAGCTCCGTCACGGGGAGTTACAATGAGCAGTTCTTC. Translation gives CASSSVTGSYNEQFF.

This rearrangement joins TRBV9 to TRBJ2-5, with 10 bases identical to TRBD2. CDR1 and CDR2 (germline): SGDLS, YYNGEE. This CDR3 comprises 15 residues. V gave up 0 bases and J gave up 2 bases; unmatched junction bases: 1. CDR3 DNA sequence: TGTGCCAGCAGCGTAGGGACTAGCGGACAAGAGACCCAGTACTTC. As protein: CASSVGTSGQETQYF.

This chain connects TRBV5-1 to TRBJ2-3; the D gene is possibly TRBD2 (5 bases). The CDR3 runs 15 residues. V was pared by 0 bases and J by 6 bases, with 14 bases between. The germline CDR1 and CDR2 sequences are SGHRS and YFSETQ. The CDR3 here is CASSLAPRGGDTQYF. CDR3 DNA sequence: TGCGCCAGCAGCTTGGCACCCCGAGGCGGGGATACGCAGTATTTT. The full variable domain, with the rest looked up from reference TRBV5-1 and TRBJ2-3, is KAGVTQTPRYLIKTRGQQVTLSCSPISGHRSVSWYQQTPGQGLQFLFEYFSETQRNKGNFPGRFSGRQFSNSRSEMNVSTLELGDSALYLCASSLAPRGGDTQYFGPGTRLTVL.

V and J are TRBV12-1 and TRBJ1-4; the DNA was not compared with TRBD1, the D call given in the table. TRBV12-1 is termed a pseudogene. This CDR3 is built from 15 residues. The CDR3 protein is CASSSIPVLGEKLFF. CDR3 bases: TGTGCCAGCAGCTCGATACCGGTCTTGGGCGAAAAACTGTTTTTT.

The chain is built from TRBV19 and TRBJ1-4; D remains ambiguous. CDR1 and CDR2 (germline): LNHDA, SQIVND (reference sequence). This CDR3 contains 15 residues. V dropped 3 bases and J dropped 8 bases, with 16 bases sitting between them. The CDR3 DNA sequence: TGTGCCAGTAGTATTTCGGCGGAGGGTTGGGAAAAACTGTTTTTT. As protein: CASSISAEGWEKLFF. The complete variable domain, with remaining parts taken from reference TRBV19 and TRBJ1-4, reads DGGITQSPKYLFRKEGQNVTLSCEQNLNHDAMYWYRQDPGQGLRLIYYSQIVNDFQKGDIAEGYSVSREKKESFPLTVTSAQKNPTAFYLCASSISAEGWEKLFFGSGTQLSVL.

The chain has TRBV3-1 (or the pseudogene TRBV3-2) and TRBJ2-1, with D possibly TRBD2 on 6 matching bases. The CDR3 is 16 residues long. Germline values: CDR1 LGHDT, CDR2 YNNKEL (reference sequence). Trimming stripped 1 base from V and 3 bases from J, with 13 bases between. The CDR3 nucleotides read TGTGCCAGCAGCCAAGTGATGGGAGGCGGCTACAATGAGCAGTTCTTC. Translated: CASSQVMGGGYNEQFF.

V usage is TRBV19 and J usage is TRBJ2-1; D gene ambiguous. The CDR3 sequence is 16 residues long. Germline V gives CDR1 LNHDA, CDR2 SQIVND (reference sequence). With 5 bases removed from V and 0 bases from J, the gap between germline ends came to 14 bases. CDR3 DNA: TGTGCCAGTAGTCGAGCGCTGTTAAGCTCCTACAATGAGCAGTTCTTC. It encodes CASSRALLSSYNEQFF.

This CDR3 reads CATSDSTGISGNTIYF. In nucleotides, the CDR3 is TGTGCCACCAGTGACTCAACAGGGATCTCAGGAAACACCATATATTTT. The V and J genes are TRBV24-1 and TRBJ1-3, with D tentatively TRBD1 (6 bases). The ends were cut back, 4 bases at V and 4 bases at J, with 16 bases in the middle. In germline, CDR1 is KGHDR, CDR2 SFDVKD. The CDR3 is 16 amino acids.

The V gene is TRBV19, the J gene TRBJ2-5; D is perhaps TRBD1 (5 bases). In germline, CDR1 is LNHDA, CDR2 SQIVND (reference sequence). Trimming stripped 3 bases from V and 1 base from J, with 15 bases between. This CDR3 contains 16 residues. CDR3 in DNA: TGTGCCAGTAGTATCACCCGGACATTGGTCCAAGAGACCCAGTACTTC. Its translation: CASSITRTLVQETQYF.

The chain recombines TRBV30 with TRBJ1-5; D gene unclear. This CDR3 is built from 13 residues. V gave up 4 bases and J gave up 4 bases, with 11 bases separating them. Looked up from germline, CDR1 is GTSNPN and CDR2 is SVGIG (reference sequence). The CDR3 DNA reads TGTGCCTGGACCCCGGGTGGTAATCAGCCCCAGCATTTT. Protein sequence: CAWTPGGNQPQHF.

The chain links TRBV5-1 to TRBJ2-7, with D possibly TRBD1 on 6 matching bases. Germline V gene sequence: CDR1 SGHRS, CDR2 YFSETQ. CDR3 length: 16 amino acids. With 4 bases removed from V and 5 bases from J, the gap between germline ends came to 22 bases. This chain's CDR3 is CASSLRTPGETNEQYF. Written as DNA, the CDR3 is TGCGCCAGCAGCCTCCGGACCCCAGGGGAGACCAACGAGCAGTACTTC.